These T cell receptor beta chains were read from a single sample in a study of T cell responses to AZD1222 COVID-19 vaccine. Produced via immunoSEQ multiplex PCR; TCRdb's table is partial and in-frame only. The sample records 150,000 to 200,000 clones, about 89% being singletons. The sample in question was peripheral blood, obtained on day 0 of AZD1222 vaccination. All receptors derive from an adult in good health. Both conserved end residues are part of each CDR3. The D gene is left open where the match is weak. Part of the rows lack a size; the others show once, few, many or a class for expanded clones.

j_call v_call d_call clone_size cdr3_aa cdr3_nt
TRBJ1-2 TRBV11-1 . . CASSYTGGDGYGYTF TGTGCCAGCAGCTATACAGGAGGGGATGGCTATGGCTACACCTTC
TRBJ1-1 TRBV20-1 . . CSASTRGEGTEAFF TGCAGTGCTAGTACCAGGGGCGAAGGCACTGAAGCTTTCTTT
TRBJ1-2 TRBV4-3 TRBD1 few CASSQDATDRGFGYTF TGCGCCAGCAGCCAAGATGCGACGGACAGGGGCTTCGGCTACACCTTC
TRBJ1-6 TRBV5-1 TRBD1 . CASSRTGEHNSPLHF TGCGCCAGCAGCCGGACAGGCGAACATAATTCACCCCTCCACTTT
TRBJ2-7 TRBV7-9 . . CASSLAGMPKQYF TGTGCCAGCAGCTTAGCTGGGATGCCGAAGCAGTACTTC
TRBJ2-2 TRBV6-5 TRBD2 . CASSLAEGITGELFF TGTGCCAGCAGTCTAGCGGAGGGTATCACCGGGGAGCTGTTTTTT
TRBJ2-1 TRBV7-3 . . CASSLIAGGRGGDLYNEQFF TGTGCCAGCAGCTTAATTGCAGGTGGCAGGGGAGGGGATCTCTACAATGAGCAGTTCTTC
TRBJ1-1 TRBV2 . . CASSDQGRVGSEAFF TGTGCCAGCAGTGATCAGGGCAGGGTAGGCTCTGAAGCTTTCTTT
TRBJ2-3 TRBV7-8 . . CASSLGGGSGDTQYF TGTGCCAGCAGCTTAGGGGGCGGGTCCGGAGATACGCAGTATTTT
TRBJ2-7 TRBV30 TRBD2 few CAWQGGLYEQYF TGTGCCTGGCAGGGAGGGTTGTACGAGCAGTACTTC
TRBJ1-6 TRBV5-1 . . CASSLDQLSPLHF TGCGCCAGCAGCTTGGATCAGCTTTCACCCCTCCACTTT
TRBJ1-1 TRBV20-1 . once CSASRNLNTEAFF TGCAGTGCTAGTAGGAACCTGAACACTGAAGCTTTCTTT
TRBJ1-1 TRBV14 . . CASSLNRAVTAFF TGTGCCAGCAGCCTAAACCGCGCGGTAACAGCTTTCTTT
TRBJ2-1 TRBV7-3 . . CASSFWGPGNEQFF TGTGCCAGCAGCTTCTGGGGGCCAGGCAATGAGCAGTTCTTC
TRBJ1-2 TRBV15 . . CATSRTRVYGYTF TGTGCCACCAGCAGGACAAGAGTCTATGGCTACACCTTC
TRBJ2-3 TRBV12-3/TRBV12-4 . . CASSLGGDYTQYF TGTGCCAGCAGTTTAGGAGGTGATTATACGCAGTATTTT
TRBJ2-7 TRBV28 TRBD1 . CASSFQGATYEQYF TGTGCCAGCAGTTTCCAGGGGGCTACCTACGAGCAGTACTTC
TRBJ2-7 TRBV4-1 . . CASSHLSEGGEQYF TGCGCCAGCAGCCATCTCTCTGAAGGGGGTGAGCAGTACTTC
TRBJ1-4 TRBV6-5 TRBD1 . CASSYSRDRFEKLFF TGTGCCAGCAGTTACTCCCGGGACAGGTTTGAAAAACTGTTTTTT
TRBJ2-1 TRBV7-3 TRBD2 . CASSRDPGGGRAGSEQFF TGTGCCAGCAGCAGGGACCCAGGAGGCGGGAGGGCCGGAAGTGAGCAGTTCTTC